This TCR beta chain was sequenced in a study of technical replicates of blood from a handful of donors. Data came from immunoSEQ multiplex PCR; TCRdb stores just in-frame clones and leaves some out. The data show some 99,000 clones, 95% seen once. The source of this sequence is a human donor in good health. The sequencing input was T cells isolated from PBMCs.

The CDR3 loop reads CASRHRATNEKLFF. The CDR3 DNA follows: TGTGCCAGCAGGCACAGAGCAACTAATGAAAAACTGTTTTTT. V and J are TRBV6-5 and TRBJ1-4; no firm D call. Germline CDR1 MNHEY, CDR2 SVGAGI. With 6 bases removed from V and 0 bases from J, the gap between germline ends came to 8 bases. This CDR3 has 14 amino acids.